These 20 T cell receptor beta chains share one sample of origin, sequenced in a study of blood T cell repertoires in COVID-19. The assay was immunoSEQ multiplex PCR, and TCRdb's table has in-frame clones only and misses some. The sample yields around 70,000 clones, roughly nine tenths seen once. Specimen: peripheral blood. The receptors here all came from a human donor in a cohort sampled during active COVID-19.

V gene TRBV7-8 combines with J gene TRBJ2-5; 10 nucleotides match TRBD1. Germline V CDR1 and CDR2: SGHVS, FQNEAQ. With V trimmed by 5 bases and J by 5 bases, 2 bases remained unmatched. The CDR3 covers 13 residues. The CDR3 loop is CASSRDRGETQYF. CDR3 DNA sequence: TGTGCCAGCAGCCGGGACAGGGGTGAGACCCAGTACTTC. The full variable domain, its missing parts supplied by reference TRBV7-8 and TRBJ2-5, is GAGVSQSPRYKVAKRGQDVALRCDPISGHVSLFWYQQALGQGPEFLTYFQNEAQLDKSGLPSDRFFAERPEGSVSTLKIQRTQQEDSAVYLCASSRDRGETQYFGPGTRLLVL.

The chain recombines TRBV29-1 with TRBJ2-7; 8 bases line up with TRBD2. With 2 bases clipped from V and 3 bases from J, the junction kept 9 bases outside the gene matches. Germline loops: CDR1 SQVTM, CDR2 ANQGSEA. CDR3 length equals 15 residues. CDR3 sequence (DNA): TGCAGCGTTGAATGGGGTGCGGGAGGAGGCTACGAGCAGTACTTC. Translation gives CSVEWGAGGGYEQYF.

V is TRBV7-2 and J is TRBJ2-1; 8 positions agree with TRBD2. Per the germline V gene, CDR1 is SGHTA and CDR2 is FQGNSA. The V gene end was trimmed by 2 bases and the J gene end by 8 bases; junction bases not matched to a gene: 8. The CDR3 is 15 amino acids. In DNA, the CDR3 is TGTGCCAGCAGCTTACCGGGACTAGTTATGGATGAGCAGTTCTTC. Amino acids: CASSLPGLVMDEQFF.

V gene TRBV5-4 combines with J gene TRBJ2-3, with D tentatively TRBD2 (5 bases). This CDR3 has 16 amino acids. Germline V gene sequence: CDR1 SGHNT, CDR2 YYREEE (reference sequence). Deletions cut 2 bases from V and 1 base from J, with 14 bases between. CDR3 sequence: CASSFPSGSGTDTQYF. The CDR3 region has the DNA TGTGCCAGCAGCTTCCCTTCTGGGAGTGGCACAGATACGCAGTATTTT.

There are a few counts of this clone. The chain links TRBV19 to TRBJ2-7, with TRBD1 identical over 8 bases. V lost 4 bases and J lost 0; bases outside the gene matches: 8. The CDR3 runs 16 residues. Germline CDR1 reads LNHDA; CDR2 reads SQIVND (reference sequence). This CDR3 reads CASSTQGTGPSYEQYF. The CDR3 nucleotides read TGTGCCAGTAGTACCCAGGGGACAGGTCCCTCCTACGAGCAGTACTTC.

The chain recombines TRBV11-2 with TRBJ2-7; the D gene is possibly TRBD2 (6 bases). This CDR3 contains 15 residues. Per the germline V gene, CDR1 is SGHAT and CDR2 is FQNNGV. V lost 4 bases and J lost 1, with 14 bases in between. The CDR3 protein is CASSSRRVISYEQYF. The CDR3 DNA reads TGTGCCAGCAGCTCCCGGAGGGTTATTTCCTACGAGCAGTACTTC.

The chain employs TRBV28 and TRBJ2-2; the match to TRBD1 covers 8 bases. J was trimmed by 4 bases and V by 4 bases; bases with no gene match: 5. The CDR3 contains 15 residues. The germline CDR1 and CDR2 sequences are MDHEN and SYDVKM. The CDR3 here is CASSWGTGGTGELFF. CDR3 DNA: TGTGCCAGCAGTTGGGGTACAGGGGGCACCGGGGAGCTGTTTTTT.

The chain has TRBV7-6 and TRBJ2-1; 9 bases agree with TRBD2. The CDR3 contains 16 residues. Germline V gene data show CDR1 as SGHVS and CDR2 as FNYEAQ. J was trimmed by 3 bases and V by 1 base; bases with no gene match: 4. CDR3 amino acids: CASSLVPAGGYNEQFF. The CDR3 DNA sequence: TGTGCCAGCAGCTTAGTTCCAGCGGGGGGCTACAATGAGCAGTTCTTC.

This sequence joins TRBV30 and TRBJ2-1, with TRBD1 matching over 8 bases. This CDR3 is 13 amino acids long. With V trimmed by 4 bases and J by 9 bases, 8 bases remained unmatched. Germline values: CDR1 GTSNPN, CDR2 SVGIG (reference sequence). The CDR3 region is CAWKNSGGVEQFF. The CDR3 region has the DNA TGTGCCTGGAAAAATTCAGGGGGCGTTGAGCAGTTCTTC.

This clone was seen a few times. V is TRBV18 and J is TRBJ2-7; maybe TRBD1 (6 bases). The germline V gene has CDR1 KGHSH and CDR2 LQKENI. Trimming shortened V by 5 bases and J by 2 bases, and 13 bases separated the two germline ends. This CDR3 comprises 14 residues. CDR3 coding DNA: TGTGCCAGCTCAGCAGACAGGACCGCCTACGAGCAGTACTTC. Amino acid sequence: CASSADRTAYEQYF.

This rearrangement joins TRBV29-1 to TRBJ2-2, with D possibly TRBD1 on 6 matching bases. V was shortened by 5 bases and J by 5 bases, with 18 bases between the two germline ends. Germline V gives CDR1 SQVTM, CDR2 ANQGSEA. This CDR3 comprises 15 residues. CDR3 in DNA: TGCAGCGTTTTACTCTCCTACAGGGAAACCGGGGAGCTGTTTTTT. As protein: CSVLLSYRETGELFF.

The J gene is TRBJ1-3, the V gene TRBV19, with 10 positions matching TRBD1. Unmatched junction bases numbered 12, after V lost 9 bases and J lost 4 bases. The CDR3 covers 16 residues. Looked up from germline, CDR1 is LNHDA and CDR2 is SQIVND (reference sequence). CDR3 DNA: TGTGCCAGCAGAGTCGGGGGACAGGGGCAAGGAAACACCATATATTTT. This encodes CASRVGGQGQGNTIYF.

This chain joins TRBV19 and TRBJ1-4, with D perhaps TRBD1 (6 bases). CDR3 size: 14 residues. Germline CDR1 reads LNHDA; CDR2 reads SQIVND (reference sequence). The V and J ends lost 8 bases and 2 bases respectively, with 12 bases between them. The CDR3 protein is CASQGGHTNEKLFF. CDR3 sequence (DNA): TGTGCCAGTCAAGGGGGACACACTAATGAAAAACTGTTTTTT.

The CDR3 DNA reads TGTGCCAGCAGCCTCTTAGCGGAGACCCAGTACTTC. Protein: CASSLLAETQYF. The chain is built from TRBV7-8 and TRBJ2-5; a weak D match, TRBD2 (5 bases). This CDR3 has 12 amino acids. Trimming removed 5 bases at V and 5 bases at J, with 9 bases between. CDR1 and CDR2 from the germline V gene are SGHVS and FQNEAQ.

The chain is built from TRBV25-1 and TRBJ2-3, with a possible D match to TRBD2 (6 bases). The germline V gene encodes CDR1 MGHDK and CDR2 SYGVNS. The CDR3 is 14 amino acids. Trimming pared 5 bases from V and 3 bases from J, leaving 12 bases between. The CDR3 sequence is CASSPVGGTDTQYF. The CDR3 coding sequence is TGTGCCAGCAGTCCCGTGGGGGGTACAGATACGCAGTATTTT.

This sequence joins TRBV5-4 and TRBJ2-5; possible D gene TRBD2, 6 bases. CDR1 SGHNT and CDR2 YYREEE come from the germline V gene (reference sequence). This CDR3 comprises 14 residues. V was cut by 0 bases and J by 0 bases, with 6 bases left in between. This CDR3 reads CASSLGTNQETQYF. As DNA, the CDR3 is TGTGCCAGCAGCTTGGGGACTAACCAAGAGACCCAGTACTTC.

The chain has TRBV27 and TRBJ2-3; D unresolved. Germline assignment: CDR1 MNHEY and CDR2 SMNVEV (reference sequence). Deletions cut 1 base from V and 6 bases from J, with 8 bases between. The CDR3 sequence is 13 residues long. The CDR3 DNA reads as TGTGCCAGCAGTTTATTTCCCGGGGATACGCAGTATTTT. Amino acids: CASSLFPGDTQYF.

The chain recombines TRBV9 with TRBJ2-7; 11 nucleotides line up with TRBD1. J lost 0 bases, V lost 2 bases, and 4 bases had no gene match. Germline loops: CDR1 SGDLS, CDR2 YYNGEE. The CDR3 runs 16 residues. The CDR3 region is CASSVGQGASSYEQYF. For the CDR3, the DNA is TGTGCCAGCAGCGTCGGACAGGGGGCCAGCTCCTACGAGCAGTACTTC. The full variable domain, completed using reference TRBV9 and TRBJ2-7, is DSGVTQTPKHLITATGQRVTLRCSPRSGDLSVYWYQQSLDQGLQFLIQYYNGEERAKGNILERFSAQQFPDLHSELNLSSLELGDSALYFCASSVGQGASSYEQYFGPGTRLTVT.

Comment on this clone: Other DNA sequences from this sample encode an identical CDR3 as well. The rearrangement joins TRBV30 to TRBJ1-6; the match to TRBD1 covers 8 bases. Germline loops: CDR1 GTSNPN, CDR2 SVGIG (reference sequence). The V gene end was trimmed by 1 base and the J gene end by 5 bases; junction bases not matched to a gene: 1. The CDR3 runs 14 residues. CDR3 loop: CAWSAGQDNSPLHF. DNA of the CDR3: TGTGCCTGGAGTGCGGGACAGGATAATTCACCCCTCCACTTT. The full variable domain, rest sourced from reference TRBV30 and TRBJ1-6, is SQTIHQWPATLVQPVGSPLSLECTVEGTSNPNLYWYRQAAGRGLQLLFYSVGIGQISSEVPQNLSASRPQDRQFILSSKKLLLSDSGFYLCAWSAGQDNSPLHFGNGTRLTVT.

The V gene is TRBV7-9, the J gene TRBJ2-3; 12 bases line up with TRBD2. With 3 bases clipped from V and 4 bases from J, the junction kept 8 bases outside the gene matches. The CDR3 runs to 17 residues. Germline V CDR1 and CDR2: SEHNR, FQNEAQ (reference sequence). CDR3 in amino acids: CASSFLGLAGDADTQYF. CDR3 in DNA: TGTGCCAGCAGCTTCTTGGGACTAGCGGGCGACGCAGATACGCAGTATTTT.